Listed below are T cell receptor beta chains from one sample, sequenced in a study of tumor-infiltrating lymphocytes in primary liver carcinoma. TCRdb reprocessed the multiplex PCR reads via MiXCR and lists one record per CDR3 protein. Of around 32,000 distinct CDR3 sequences listed, 75% to 85% are singletons. Source material: liver tumor tissue from sampling region 5. The origin of the receptors is a middle-aged man with primary liver carcinoma and hepatitis B virus infection. CDR3s include the opening cysteine and the closing phenylalanine or tryptophan. Fields, in order: D gene, J gene, clone size, V gene, CDR3 DNA, CDR3 protein. D genes are given only for firm matches. Clone size is stated in some rows and not others, as once, few, many or a class when expanded.

d_call: NA; j_call: TRBJ2-2; clone_size: NA; v_call: TRBV7-9; cdr3_nt: TGTGCCAGCAGCTCGAACACCGGGGAGCTGTTATTT; cdr3_aa: CASSSNTGELLF
d_call: TRBD1; j_call: TRBJ2-1; clone_size: many; v_call: TRBV28; cdr3_nt: TGTGCCAGCAGGACAAGACAGGGGGCCTCCTACAATGAGCAGTTCTTC; cdr3_aa: CASRTRQGASYNEQFF
d_call: TRBD2; j_call: TRBJ2-7; clone_size: NA; v_call: TRBV28; cdr3_nt: TGTGCCAGCAGTGCTCTAGCGGGGAACTACGAGCAGCACTTC; cdr3_aa: CASSALAGNYEQHF
d_call: TRBD2; j_call: TRBJ2-5; clone_size: NA; v_call: TRBV5-4; cdr3_nt: TGTGCCAGCAGCGGGCAACTAGCGGTAGTGAGCCAGTACTTC; cdr3_aa: CASSGQLAVVSQYF
d_call: NA; j_call: TRBJ2-3; clone_size: NA; v_call: TRBV6-1; cdr3_nt: TGTGCCAGCAGTGCACTTGGCGGGTCTTGCACAGATACGCAGTATTTT; cdr3_aa: CASSALGGSCTDTQYF
d_call: NA; j_call: TRBJ2-6; clone_size: NA; v_call: TRBV30; cdr3_nt: TGTGCCTGGACTATCTCTAGGGCCATCGTCCTGACTTTC; cdr3_aa: CAWTISRAIVLTF
d_call: TRBD1; j_call: TRBJ2-2; clone_size: NA; v_call: TRBV11-1; cdr3_nt: TGTGATAGCAACTTTACAGGGGTTACCGGGGAGCTGTTTTTT; cdr3_aa: CDSNFTGVTGELFF
d_call: NA; j_call: TRBJ2-1; clone_size: NA; v_call: TRBV12-3/TRBV12-4; cdr3_nt: TGTACCAGCGGCACCATAGGACTCCCAAATGAGCAGTTCTTC; cdr3_aa: CTSGTIGLPNEQFF
d_call: TRBD1; j_call: TRBJ1-5; clone_size: NA; v_call: TRBV12-3/TRBV12-4; cdr3_nt: TGTGCCAGCAGGTCCCAAGGGGGACAGAGCAATAAGCCCCAGCATTTT; cdr3_aa: CASRSQGGQSNKPQHF
d_call: NA; j_call: TRBJ1-1; clone_size: NA; v_call: TRBV7-3; cdr3_nt: TGTGCCAGCAGCTGGACTACCAAGACTGAAGCTCTCTTT; cdr3_aa: CASSWTTKTEALF
d_call: TRBD2; j_call: TRBJ2-1; clone_size: large; v_call: TRBV11-2; cdr3_nt: TGTGCCAGCAGCTTAGATGGGCGATTCAGCGGGACCCTTTACAATGAGCAGTTCTTC; cdr3_aa: CASSLDGRFSGTLYNEQFF
d_call: TRBD2; j_call: TRBJ2-7; clone_size: many; v_call: TRBV30; cdr3_nt: TGTGCCTGGAGTAGGGTAGCGGGAGGTGTGGGCTCCTACGAGCAGTACTTC; cdr3_aa: CAWSRVAGGVGSYEQYF
d_call: TRBD2; j_call: TRBJ2-1; clone_size: NA; v_call: TRBV10-3; cdr3_nt: TGTACCACCAACCCGGGACTAGCGGGAGGGCCAAGCTCCTACAATGAGCAGTTCTTC; cdr3_aa: CTTNPGLAGGPSSYNEQFF
d_call: TRBD1; j_call: TRBJ1-2; clone_size: NA; v_call: TRBV6-4; cdr3_nt: TGTGTCAGCAGCACAGGGGAGGGCTATGGCTACACCTTC; cdr3_aa: CVSSTGEGYGYTF
d_call: NA; j_call: TRBJ2-7; clone_size: once; v_call: TRBV11-2; cdr3_nt: TGTGTCAGCAGCGTAGATCTTGGTGGACGGGAGCAGTACTTC; cdr3_aa: CVSSVDLGGREQYF
d_call: NA; j_call: TRBJ2-1; clone_size: NA; v_call: TRBV11-1; cdr3_nt: TGTGCCAGCACCATTGGGCCCGGGCTACACTCCTGCAATGAGCAGTTCTTC; cdr3_aa: CASTIGPGLHSCNEQFF
d_call: TRBD1; j_call: TRBJ2-1; clone_size: NA; v_call: TRBV11-1; cdr3_nt: TGTGCCAGCAACTCCCTCGGACAGGGGAGCATCGAGCAGTTCTTC; cdr3_aa: CASNSLGQGSIEQFF
d_call: NA; j_call: TRBJ2-2; clone_size: NA; v_call: TRBV5-1; cdr3_nt: TGCGCCAGCAGCTTGTCAACGGGAGAAACCGGGGAGCTGTTTTTT; cdr3_aa: CASSLSTGETGELFF
d_call: TRBD2; j_call: TRBJ2-3; clone_size: NA; v_call: TRBV10-3; cdr3_nt: TGTGCCATCAGTGAACCCCTCCGACTAGCGGAAAGCACAGATACGCAGTATTTT; cdr3_aa: CAISEPLRLAESTDTQYF
d_call: NA; j_call: TRBJ2-7; clone_size: NA; v_call: TRBV11-2; cdr3_nt: TGTGCCAGCAGCTTAGAGTCCGGAATCTCTGACGAGCGGTACTTC; cdr3_aa: CASSLESGISDERYF
d_call: TRBD1; j_call: TRBJ2-2; clone_size: many; v_call: TRBV10-1; cdr3_nt: TGCGCCAGCGGAGCAGTGGGGACAGGGGGGACCGGGGAGCTGTTTTTT; cdr3_aa: CASGAVGTGGTGELFF
d_call: TRBD1; j_call: TRBJ2-6; clone_size: NA; v_call: TRBV10-3; cdr3_nt: TGTACCATCCCCGGGACAGACTCTGGGGCCAACGTCTTGACTTTC; cdr3_aa: CTIPGTDSGANVLTF
d_call: NA; j_call: TRBJ2-3; clone_size: NA; v_call: TRBV11-2; cdr3_nt: TGTGCCAGCAGCTTAGAGGGGGAGATCACAGATATGCAGTATTTT; cdr3_aa: CASSLEGEITDMQYF
d_call: TRBD2; j_call: TRBJ2-3; clone_size: NA; v_call: TRBV6-4; cdr3_nt: TGTGCCAGCAGTGAGCCGGATGGAGATAGCGGGAGCACAGAAACGCAGTATTTT; cdr3_aa: CASSEPDGDSGSTETQYF
d_call: NA; j_call: TRBJ2-7; clone_size: few; v_call: TRBV28; cdr3_nt: TGTGCCAGCAGCCTAATGTTCGGCGAGCAGTACTTC; cdr3_aa: CASSLMFGEQYF
d_call: TRBD2; j_call: TRBJ2-5; clone_size: NA; v_call: TRBV6-6; cdr3_nt: TGTGTCAGCAGTTCACATAGCGGGAGGGCCGAGGAGACCCAGTACTTC; cdr3_aa: CVSSSHSGRAEETQYF
d_call: TRBD1; j_call: TRBJ2-1; clone_size: few; v_call: TRBV6-5; cdr3_nt: TGTGCCAGCATTTACTCGACAGGGGGTGCGATAAATGAGCAGTTCTTC; cdr3_aa: CASIYSTGGAINEQFF
d_call: TRBD2; j_call: TRBJ2-3; clone_size: NA; v_call: TRBV6-2/TRBV6-3; cdr3_nt: TGTGCCAGTAGCTTCTTCAGACTAGCGGGAGCGGGGGCAGATACGCAGTATTTT; cdr3_aa: CASSFFRLAGAGADTQYF
d_call: NA; j_call: TRBJ1-5; clone_size: NA; v_call: TRBV12-3/TRBV12-4; cdr3_nt: TGTATCAGCAGTTTATTTGACTCCTCCACAGATACGCAGCATTTT; cdr3_aa: CISSLFDSSTDTQHF
d_call: NA; j_call: TRBJ1-5; clone_size: NA; v_call: TRBV12-3/TRBV12-4; cdr3_nt: TGTGCCAGCTGTTTAGGTGATCAACCCCAGCATTTT; cdr3_aa: CASCLGDQPQHF
d_call: NA; j_call: TRBJ2-5; clone_size: once; v_call: TRBV5-6; cdr3_nt: TGTGCCAGCAGCATGGATGAGACCCAGTACTTT; cdr3_aa: CASSMDETQYF
d_call: NA; j_call: TRBJ1-2; clone_size: NA; v_call: TRBV7-9; cdr3_nt: TGTGCCAGCAGACCCGAGGGCAGGCTGTCCCACTATGGTTACACCTTC; cdr3_aa: CASRPEGRLSHYGYTF
d_call: TRBD1; j_call: TRBJ2-1; clone_size: NA; v_call: TRBV12-3/TRBV12-4; cdr3_nt: TGTGTCAGCAGTTCTCGGACAGGACTCTCCTACAATGAGCAGTTCTTC; cdr3_aa: CVSSSRTGLSYNEQFF
d_call: TRBD1; j_call: TRBJ1-2; clone_size: NA; v_call: TRBV4-1; cdr3_nt: TGCTCCAGCAGCCAAGGGGACAGGAACTATGGGTACACATTC; cdr3_aa: CSSSQGDRNYGYTF
d_call: TRBD2; j_call: TRBJ2-7; clone_size: once; v_call: TRBV10-3; cdr3_nt: TGTGCCTTCACCAGACGATCGGGACTAGCGGGAGGGTTCTCATACGAGCAGTACTTC; cdr3_aa: CAFTRRSGLAGGFSYEQYF
d_call: TRBD2; j_call: TRBJ2-1; clone_size: NA; v_call: TRBV11-2; cdr3_nt: TGTGCCAGCCCCCAGCGGGAGGGATTGGGTGAGCAGTTCTTC; cdr3_aa: CASPQREGLGEQFF
d_call: NA; j_call: TRBJ2-7; clone_size: NA; v_call: TRBV11-2; cdr3_nt: TGTGCCATCAGCCCCGGACAGCTGGCTTACGAGCAATACTTC; cdr3_aa: CAISPGQLAYEQYF
d_call: NA; j_call: TRBJ2-5; clone_size: NA; v_call: TRBV12-3/TRBV12-4; cdr3_nt: TGTGCCAACAGCCGGATCAGGGGGGAGACCCAGAACTTC; cdr3_aa: CANSRIRGETQNF
d_call: NA; j_call: TRBJ1-1; clone_size: NA; v_call: TRBV29-1; cdr3_nt: TGCAGCGTTGAGGGGACGCCGTCCTCGCCCGAAGCTTCCTTT; cdr3_aa: CSVEGTPSSPEASF
d_call: NA; j_call: TRBJ2-5; clone_size: NA; v_call: TRBV11-2; cdr3_nt: TGTGCCAACAGCTTAACAGCAGGGGACTCGAGGGAGACCCAGTACTTC; cdr3_aa: CANSLTAGDSRETQYF
d_call: NA; j_call: TRBJ1-4; clone_size: NA; v_call: TRBV6-5; cdr3_nt: TGTGCCAGCAGTTATTGGGACGGATCCAATGAAAAACTGTTTTTT; cdr3_aa: CASSYWDGSNEKLFF
d_call: NA; j_call: TRBJ2-7; clone_size: once; v_call: TRBV11-2; cdr3_nt: TGTGCCAGCAGCTGGGGCAAGGGCCTCCTAAACTACAAGCAGTACTTC; cdr3_aa: CASSWGKGLLNYKQYF
d_call: TRBD2; j_call: TRBJ2-2; clone_size: NA; v_call: TRBV10-3; cdr3_nt: TGTGCCATCGAGAGTAGCGGGACTCGGAACGGGGAGCTGTTTTTT; cdr3_aa: CAIESSGTRNGELFF
d_call: NA; j_call: TRBJ2-7; clone_size: medium-sized; v_call: TRBV12-3/TRBV12-4; cdr3_nt: TGTGCCAGCAGTTCTTCTTACGAGCAGTACTTC; cdr3_aa: CASSSSYEQYF
d_call: NA; j_call: TRBJ2-7; clone_size: many; v_call: TRBV7-2; cdr3_nt: TGTGCCAGCAGCTTAGCTCCTAGCGCCTACGAGCAGTACTTC; cdr3_aa: CASSLAPSAYEQYF
d_call: NA; j_call: TRBJ2-7; clone_size: NA; v_call: TRBV6-6; cdr3_nt: TGTGCCAGCCTTCCCACAAGGGCCTCGTGGGAGCAGTACTTC; cdr3_aa: CASLPTRASWEQYF
d_call: NA; j_call: TRBJ1-2; clone_size: once; v_call: TRBV10-2; cdr3_nt: TGCGCCAGCAGTTTCGTAGCAATATCATCTAACTATGGCTACACCTTC; cdr3_aa: CASSFVAISSNYGYTF
d_call: TRBD2; j_call: TRBJ2-3; clone_size: NA; v_call: TRBV12-5; cdr3_nt: TGTGCTAGTGGTCTGTATATGATTTTAGCGGGAGGGTCACAAGGAACGCAGTATTTT; cdr3_aa: CASGLYMILAGGSQGTQYF
d_call: NA; j_call: TRBJ2-1; clone_size: NA; v_call: TRBV6-6; cdr3_nt: TGTGCCAGCACCGCGCAGACCGATAGGCAGTTCTTC; cdr3_aa: CASTAQTDRQFF
d_call: TRBD1; j_call: TRBJ2-5; clone_size: NA; v_call: TRBV29-1; cdr3_nt: TGCTTCGTTGAGACTGACAGGGGGCGCGGAGAGACCCAGTACTTC; cdr3_aa: CFVETDRGRGETQYF
d_call: NA; j_call: TRBJ2-2; clone_size: NA; v_call: TRBV5-6; cdr3_nt: TGTGCCGGCAGCTCAGGGTTCGCGAACACCGGGGAGCTGTTTTTT; cdr3_aa: CAGSSGFANTGELFF
d_call: TRBD2; j_call: TRBJ2-3; clone_size: NA; v_call: TRBV4-2; cdr3_nt: TGTGCCAGCAGCCAATTGGCGTTTCTAGCGGGAGCGAGAGATACGCAGTATTTT; cdr3_aa: CASSQLAFLAGARDTQYF
d_call: TRBD2; j_call: TRBJ2-3; clone_size: few; v_call: TRBV11-3; cdr3_nt: TGTGCCAGCTGCTCAGACTCCACTGGACTAGCGGGCCTCACAGATACGCAGTATTTT; cdr3_aa: CASCSDSTGLAGLTDTQYF
d_call: NA; j_call: TRBJ2-4; clone_size: NA; v_call: TRBV12-3/TRBV12-4; cdr3_nt: TGTGCCAGTAGCGCCACAGCGGGCAAAAACATTCAGTACTTC; cdr3_aa: CASSATAGKNIQYF
d_call: NA; j_call: TRBJ2-3; clone_size: few; v_call: TRBV9; cdr3_nt: TGTGTCAGCAGCGAGGGGGGAAGCACAGATACGCAGTATTTT; cdr3_aa: CVSSEGGSTDTQYF
d_call: NA; j_call: TRBJ1-5; clone_size: few; v_call: TRBV4-2; cdr3_nt: TGTGCCAGCAGCCAAGAGCCCGGGATTAGCGATCAGCCCCAGCATTTT; cdr3_aa: CASSQEPGISDQPQHF
d_call: NA; j_call: TRBJ1-4; clone_size: NA; v_call: TRBV11-2; cdr3_nt: TGTGCCATCAAGACTCCTGGAGGAACAAATGAAAAACTGTTTTTT; cdr3_aa: CAIKTPGGTNEKLFF
d_call: NA; j_call: TRBJ2-7; clone_size: NA; v_call: TRBV4-1; cdr3_nt: TGTGCCAGCAGCCGAGGGACATCCTATTACAAGCAGTACTTC; cdr3_aa: CASSRGTSYYKQYF
d_call: NA; j_call: TRBJ2-1; clone_size: NA; v_call: TRBV29-1; cdr3_nt: TGCAGCGTCGCCGCGCTTCGGCCCTGGTCCCGTCAGGAGCAGTTCTTC; cdr3_aa: CSVAALRPWSRQEQFF
d_call: NA; j_call: TRBJ2-1; clone_size: NA; v_call: TRBV2; cdr3_nt: TGTGCCAGCCCGTGGGGCGGCTCGGAGTACAATGAGCAGTTCTTC; cdr3_aa: CASPWGGSEYNEQFF